This record looks at one TCR beta chain sequence and its context. Between the trimmed V and J ends, which lost 4 bases and 4 bases, there was a span of 25 bases. Germline V lookup: CDR1 SGHAT, CDR2 FQNNGV. CDR3 length: 18 amino acids. This entry comes from a study of radiotherapy plus CTLA-4 blockade in lung cancer. Clones were read by immunoSEQ multiplex PCR, and TCRdb kept only the in-frame ones, dropping some. The data hold 95,000 to 150,000 clones, with about 87% observed a single time. The rearrangement links TRBV11-2 to TRBJ1-1; no reliable D call. The starting material was peripheral blood, obtained from a patient treated with radiotherapy plus ipilimumab. The sequence was collected from a human donor with non-small cell lung cancer that progressed on radiotherapy plus ipilimumab. The CDR3 DNA reads TGTGCCAGCAGCTCGGATTCGGGCCGAGCAAAAGGGAGCACTGAAGCTTTCTTT. Translation: CASSSDSGRAKGSTEAFF.